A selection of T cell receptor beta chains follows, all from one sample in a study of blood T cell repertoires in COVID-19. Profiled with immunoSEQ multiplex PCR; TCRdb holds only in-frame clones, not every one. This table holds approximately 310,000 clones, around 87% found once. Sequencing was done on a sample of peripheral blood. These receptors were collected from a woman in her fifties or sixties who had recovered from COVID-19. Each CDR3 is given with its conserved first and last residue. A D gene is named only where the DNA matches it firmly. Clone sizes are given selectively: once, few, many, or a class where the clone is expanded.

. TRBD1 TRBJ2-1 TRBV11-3 CASSEGQGTEQFF TGTGCCAGCAGCGAAGGACAGGGGACTGAGCAGTTCTTC
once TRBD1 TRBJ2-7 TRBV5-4 CASSSQGLGLYEQYF TGTGCCAGCAGTTCACAGGGGCTAGGGCTCTACGAGCAGTACTTC
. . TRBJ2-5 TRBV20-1 CSASVQQETQYF TGCAGTGCTAGTGTTCAACAAGAGACCCAGTACTTC
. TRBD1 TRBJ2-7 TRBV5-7 CASTNRGPAYEQYF TGTGCCAGCACCAACAGGGGTCCCGCCTACGAGCAGTACTTC
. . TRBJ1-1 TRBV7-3 CASSWGRMDTEAFF TGTGCCAGCAGCTGGGGCCGCATGGACACTGAAGCTTTCTTT
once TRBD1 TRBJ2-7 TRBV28 CASSLGPGTGYEQYF TGTGCCAGCAGTTTAGGTCCCGGGACAGGCTACGAGCAGTACTTC
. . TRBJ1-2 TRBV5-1 CASSWSNYGYTF TGCGCCAGCAGCTGGAGTAACTATGGCTACACCTTC
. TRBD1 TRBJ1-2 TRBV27 CASSFWGTGNYGYTF TGTGCCAGCAGTTTTTGGGGGACAGGGAACTATGGCTACACCTTC
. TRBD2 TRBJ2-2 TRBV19 CASSRTSLNTGELFF TGTGCCAGTAGTAGGACTAGCCTCAACACCGGGGAGCTGTTTTTT
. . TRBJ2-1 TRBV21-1 CASSNQDRQMASGRSSSYNEQFF TGTGCCAGCAGCAATCAGGACAGACAAATGGCTAGCGGACGGAGTAGCTCCTACAATGAGCAGTTCTTC
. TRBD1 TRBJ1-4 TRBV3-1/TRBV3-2 CASSGTGANEKLFF TGTGCCAGCAGCGGGACAGGGGCGAATGAAAAACTGTTTTTT
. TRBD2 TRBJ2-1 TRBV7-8 CASSLLGGGRVTYNEQFF TGTGCCAGCAGCCTCTTAGGTGGCGGGAGAGTTACCTACAATGAGCAGTTCTTC
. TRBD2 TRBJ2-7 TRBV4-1 CASSQFVSVAGVSNEQYF TGCGCCAGCAGCCAATTCGTTTCGGTAGCGGGAGTTTCTAACGAGCAGTACTTC
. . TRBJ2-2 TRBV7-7 CASSLAWGDTGELFF TGTGCTAGCAGCTTAGCTTGGGGGGATACCGGGGAGCTGTTTTTT
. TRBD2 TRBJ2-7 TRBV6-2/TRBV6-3 CASSRTSEYEQYF TGTGCCAGCAGTCGGACTAGCGAATACGAGCAGTACTTC
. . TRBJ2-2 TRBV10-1 CASSGLLAGELFF TGCGCCAGCAGCGGACTGTTGGCCGGGGAGCTGTTTTTT
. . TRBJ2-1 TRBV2 CASSNPLDNEQFF TGTGCCAGCAGTAACCCCCTAGATAATGAGCAGTTCTTC
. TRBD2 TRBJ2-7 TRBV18 CASSPSQGTGGRSYEQYF TGTGCCAGCTCACCATCCCAAGGGACGGGGGGTCGCTCCTACGAGCAGTACTTC
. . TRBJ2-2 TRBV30 CAWNGARTGELFF TGTGCCTGGAATGGAGCACGGACCGGGGAGCTGTTTTTT
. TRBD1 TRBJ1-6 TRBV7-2 CASSLRTGDTSPLHF TGTGCCAGCAGCCTGAGGACAGGGGATACTTCACCCCTCCACTTT
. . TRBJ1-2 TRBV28 CASRDKWGYTF TGTGCCAGCCGAGACAAATGGGGCTACACCTTC
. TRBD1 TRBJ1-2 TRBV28 CASSLGLSWTGSNYGYTF TGTGCCAGCAGTTTGGGGTTATCTTGGACAGGGAGTAACTATGGCTACACCTTC
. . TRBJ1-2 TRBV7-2 CASSSDQGRYGYTF TGTGCCAGCAGCTCCGACCAAGGGAGGTATGGCTACACCTTC
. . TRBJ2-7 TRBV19 CASSPQTLFYEQYF TGTGCCAGTAGTCCTCAGACTCTTTTCTACGAGCAGTACTTC
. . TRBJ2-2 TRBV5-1 CASSLGDSANTGELFF TGCGCCAGCAGCTTGGGAGACAGCGCGAACACCGGGGAGCTGTTTTTT
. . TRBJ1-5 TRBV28 CASSSPDRGSNQPQHF TGTGCCAGCAGTTCTCCCGACCGGGGGTCAAATCAGCCCCAGCATTTT
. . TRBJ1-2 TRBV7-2 CASSTPGGSYGYTF TGTGCCAGCAGCACTCCGGGAGGCAGCTATGGCTACACCTTC
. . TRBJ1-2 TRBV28 CASSLFIRLIYGYTF TGTGCCAGCAGCCTTTTCATCAGGCTGATCTATGGCTACACCTTC
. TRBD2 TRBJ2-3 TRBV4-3 CASSQDNGRGVDTQYF TGCGCCAGCAGCCAAGATAACGGGCGGGGGGTAGATACGCAGTATTTT
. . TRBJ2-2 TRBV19 CASRLYRERGELFF TGTGCCAGTAGATTGTACAGGGAGAGAGGGGAGCTGTTTTTT
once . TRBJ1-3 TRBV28 CASSIYGAFGNTIYF TGTGCCAGCAGTATATATGGGGCATTTGGAAACACCATATATTTT
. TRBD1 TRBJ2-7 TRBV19 CASRTGQVGSYEQYF TGTGCCAGTAGGACGGGACAGGTGGGCTCCTACGAGCAGTACTTC
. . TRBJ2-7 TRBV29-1 CSVEDGSSYEQYF TGCAGCGTTGAAGACGGGAGCTCCTACGAGCAGTACTTC
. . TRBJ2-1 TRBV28 CASSLGRTRSYNEQFF TGTGCCAGCAGTTTAGGGAGGACACGCTCCTACAATGAGCAGTTCTTC
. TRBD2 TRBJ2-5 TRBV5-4 CASSLGFSSGGVQETQYF TGTGCCAGCAGCTTGGGATTTTCTAGCGGGGGGGTCCAAGAGACCCAGTACTTC
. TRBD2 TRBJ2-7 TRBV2 CASSEKLAGPYEQYF TGTGCCAGCAGTGAGAAACTAGCGGGACCTTACGAGCAGTACTTC
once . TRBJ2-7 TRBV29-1 CSVSQGYHEQYF TGCAGCGTTTCTCAGGGGTACCACGAGCAGTACTTC
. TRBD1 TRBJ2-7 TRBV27 CASSLSSRGTGAYEQYF TGTGCCAGCAGTTTATCATCCCGAGGGACAGGGGCCTACGAGCAGTACTTC
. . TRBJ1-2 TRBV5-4 CASSLSGGNGGYTF TGTGCCAGCAGCCTTTCAGGAGGGAATGGTGGCTACACCTTC